These 16 T cell receptor beta chains were sequenced from one sample in a study of identical twins. TCRdb ran MiXCR on the 5' RACE reads and lists one entry per CDR3 protein. The sample records around 550,000 distinct CDR3 sequences, roughly 15% being singletons. This same sample was also part of a study on yellow fever vaccine responses in identical twins.

The sequencing input was CD4+ T cells sorted from blood. Receptors were obtained from a woman aged 18-29 years in good health.

The sample holds a few counts of this clonotype. V usage is TRBV25-1 and J usage is TRBJ1-1, with TRBD1 matching over 9 bases. The V gene end was trimmed by 5 bases and the J gene end by 6 bases; junction bases not matched to a gene: 4. Germline CDR1 reads MGHDK; CDR2 reads SYGVNS. The CDR3 length is 13 residues. CDR3 nucleotide sequence: TGTGCCAGCAGTAAACAGGGGGCTTCTGAAGCTTTCTTT. Protein product: CASSKQGASEAFF.

This sequence joins TRBV10-2 and TRBJ1-5; no clear D gene. V was clipped by 10 bases and J by 5 bases, with 15 bases between them. Germline V CDR1 and CDR2: WSHSY, SAAADI. The CDR3 length is 13 residues. CDR3 residues: CATCKRVDQPQHF. The DNA of the CDR3 is TGCGCCACCTGCAAGAGGGTCGATCAGCCCCAGCATTTT.

V usage is TRBV20-1 and J usage is TRBJ1-5; D possibly corresponds to TRBD1 (5 bases). V lost 0 bases to trimming and J lost 0 bases, with 18 bases between them. This CDR3 spans 18 amino acids. Germline CDR1 is DFQATT and CDR2 is SNEGSKA (reference sequence). The CDR3 DNA is TGCAGTGCTAGAGATTACCAGGGATGGGGGAGTAGCAATCAGCCCCAGCATTTT. It encodes CSARDYQGWGSSNQPQHF.

This clonotype was counted a few times. This chain uses TRBV29-1 with TRBJ2-4; D is unclear. The CDR3 is 19 residues long. V was trimmed by 2 bases and J by 1 base, leaving 24 bases between them. Per the germline V gene, CDR1 is SQVTM and CDR2 is ANQGSEA. DNA for the CDR3: TGCAGCGTTGAAAGGGTGTCTAGAGGTCTCGGCCTGGCCAAAAACATTCAGTACTTC. Translated: CSVERVSRGLGLAKNIQYF. Looking up the rest from reference TRBV29-1 and TRBJ2-4 gives the full variable domain: SAVISQKPSRDICQRGTSLTIQCQVDSQVTMMFWYRQQPGQSLTLIATANQGSEATYESGFVIDKFPISRPNLTFSTLTVSNMSPEDSSIYLCSVERVSRGLGLAKNIQYFGAGTRLSVL.

This clonotype was detected only a few times. This chain uses TRBV28 with TRBJ2-7; D is perhaps TRBD2 (5 bases). This CDR3 has 11 amino acids. Germline V CDR1 and CDR2: MDHEN, SYDVKM. Trimming cost V 10 bases and J 3 bases, with 10 bases left between them. As DNA, the CDR3 is TGTGCCACCAGAGGGAGCTACGAGCAGTACGTC. This gives the protein CATRGSYEQYV.

The V gene is TRBV10-3, the J gene TRBJ2-1; 7 nucleotides agree with TRBD2. The CDR3 has 13 residues. With V trimmed by 6 bases and J by 8 bases, 7 bases remained unmatched. Germline CDR1 ENHRY, CDR2 SYGVKD. CDR3 sequence (DNA): TGTGCCATCAGCCGGGACTACGGGGATGAGCAGTTCTTC. It is translated as CAISRDYGDEQFF.

The table lists this clonotype with a few counts. J is TRBJ2-2 and V is TRBV12-3 or TRBV12-4, with D maybe TRBD2 (6 bases). V was cut by 1 base and J by 0 bases, with 21 bases left in between. CDR3 length: 20 amino acids. This chain's CDR3 is CASSLVLLSTGTANTGELFF. The CDR3 DNA is TGTGCCAGCAGTTTAGTCCTCCTATCAACCGGGACTGCGAACACCGGGGAGCTGTTTTTT.

This clonotype appeared a few times. The chain recombines TRBV6-1 with TRBJ2-3; the D is unclear. The CDR3 consists of 14 residues. The V gene's germline CDR1 is MNHNS and CDR2 SASEGT. V was pared by 3 bases and J by 2 bases, with 9 bases between. CDR3 residues: CASSDIGATDTQYF. CDR3 nucleotide sequence: TGTGCCAGCAGTGATATAGGCGCCACAGATACGCAGTATTTT.

This clonotype turned up a few times. This sequence joins TRBV9 and TRBJ2-5, with 14 bases lining up with TRBD2. Germline V lookup: CDR1 SGDLS, CDR2 YYNGEE. After removal of 4 bases from V and 4 bases from J, the junction contained 6 bases not matched to a gene. This CDR3 is 16 amino acids long. DNA for the CDR3: TGTGCCAGCAGCCCTCCGGGACTAGCGGGAGTAGAGACCCAGTACTTC. Amino acid sequence: CASSPPGLAGVETQYF.

The chain recombines TRBV4-1 with TRBJ2-1; 7 bases match TRBD1. Looked up from germline, CDR1 is MGHRA and CDR2 is YSYEKL. This CDR3 has 20 residues. With 4 bases clipped from V and 0 bases from J, the junction kept 18 bases outside the gene matches. The CDR3 region has the DNA TGCGCCAGCAGCCCCGCCCTACGGGGCAGGGGGTATAGCTCCTACAATGAGCAGTTCTTC. This encodes CASSPALRGRGYSSYNEQFF.

The V and J genes are TRBV5-4 and TRBJ1-1; D is possibly TRBD1 (5 bases). This CDR3 spans 16 amino acids. Trimming left V 5 bases short and J 0 bases short, with 17 bases between. The germline CDR1 and CDR2 sequences are SGHNT and YYREEE (reference sequence). The CDR3 sequence: CASRRTSTDMNTEAFF. The CDR3 DNA sequence: TGTGCCAGCAGGCGAACCTCGACAGACATGAACACTGAAGCTTTCTTT.

This clonotype has more than one count but fewer than ten. The chain recombines TRBV10-3 with TRBJ2-1, with 8 bases matching TRBD2. V lost 10 bases to trimming and J lost 5 bases; unmatched junction nucleotides: 7. CDR3 length: 13 amino acids. The germline V gene has CDR1 ENHRY and CDR2 SYGVKD. The CDR3 sequence is CASTSGVDNEQFF. In nucleotides, the CDR3 is TGTGCCAGCACTAGCGGAGTTGACAATGAGCAGTTCTTC.

In this sample, this clonotype turned up a few times. V gene TRBV10-3 combines with J gene TRBJ1-2; D is possibly TRBD1 (5 bases). V was shortened by 4 bases and J by 8 bases, with 17 bases between the two germline ends. The CDR3 is made up of 14 amino acids. The germline V gene encodes CDR1 ENHRY and CDR2 SYGVKD. The CDR3 nucleotides read TGTGCCATCAGTGGTGCCCAGGGCCTAGAGGGCTACACCTTC. Its protein product is CAISGAQGLEGYTF.

The table lists this clonotype with a few counts. This sequence joins TRBV12-3 or TRBV12-4 and TRBJ2-3; 11 bases agree with TRBD2. After removal of 7 bases from V and 3 bases from J, the junction contained 15 bases not matched to a gene. The CDR3 extends over 18 amino acids. CDR3 loop: CASTQTRLAGGFTDTQYF. CDR3 nucleotide sequence: TGTGCCAGCACCCAAACCCGGCTAGCGGGGGGCTTTACAGATACGCAGTATTTT.

This rearrangement joins TRBV27 to TRBJ2-3; D perhaps matches TRBD2 (5 bases). Germline V gives CDR1 MNHEY, CDR2 SMNVEV (reference sequence). Trimming took off 3 bases at V and 0 bases at J, with 16 bases between the two ends. The CDR3 length is 17 residues. The CDR3 DNA follows: TGTGCCAGCAGTTTTAGTCCGGGAATAGGGAGCACAGATACGCAGTATTTT. Protein product: CASSFSPGIGSTDTQYF.

CDR3 nucleotides: TGTGCCAGCAGTTTCGGGGACACCTACGAGCAGTACTTC. Amino acids: CASSFGDTYEQYF. The rearrangement links TRBV28 to TRBJ2-7; a possible D gene is TRBD1 (6 bases). The CDR3 runs to 13 residues. The germline V gene encodes CDR1 MDHEN and CDR2 SYDVKM. Deletions cut 3 bases from V and 2 bases from J, with 8 bases between. Complete variable domain (other parts from reference TRBV28 and TRBJ2-7): DVKVTQSSRYLVKRTGEKVFLECVQDMDHENMFWYRQDPGLGLRLIYFSYDVKMKEKGDIPEGYSVSREKKERFSLILESASTNQTSMYLCASSFGDTYEQYFGPGTRLTVT.